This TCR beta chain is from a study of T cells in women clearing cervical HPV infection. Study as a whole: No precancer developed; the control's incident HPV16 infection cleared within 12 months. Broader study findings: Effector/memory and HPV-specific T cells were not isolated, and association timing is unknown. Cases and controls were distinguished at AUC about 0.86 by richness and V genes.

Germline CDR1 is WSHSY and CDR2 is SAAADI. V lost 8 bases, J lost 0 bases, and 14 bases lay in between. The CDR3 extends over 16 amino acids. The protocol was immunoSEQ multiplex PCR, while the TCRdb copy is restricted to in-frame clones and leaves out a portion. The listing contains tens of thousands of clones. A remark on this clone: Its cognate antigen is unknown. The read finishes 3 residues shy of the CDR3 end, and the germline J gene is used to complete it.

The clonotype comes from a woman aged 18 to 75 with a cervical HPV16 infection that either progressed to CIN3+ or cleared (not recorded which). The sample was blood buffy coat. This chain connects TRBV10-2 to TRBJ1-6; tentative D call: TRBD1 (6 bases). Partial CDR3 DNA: TGCGCCAGCGGAGACAGGCAGAGCTCCTATAATTCACCC. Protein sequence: CASGDRQSSYNSP. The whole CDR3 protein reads CASGDRQSSYNSPLHF.